The rows below give T cell receptor beta chains drawn from one sample of a study of T cell responses to AZD1222 COVID-19 vaccine. Repertoires were generated with immunoSEQ multiplex PCR, while TCRdb's copy carries only in-frame clones and drops some. The sample records tens of thousands of clones, 75% to 95% being singletons. The sequencing here drew on peripheral blood, taken on day 0 of MenACWY control vaccination. The origin of the receptors is an adult in good health. Both conserved end residues are part of each CDR3. A D gene is named only where the DNA matches it firmly. Rows may omit the clone size; those that give it use once, few, many or a size class.

v_call	clone_size	j_call	cdr3_length	d_call	cdr3_aa	cdr3_nt
TRBV14	.	TRBJ2-3	12	.	CASSQGWRSQYF	TGTGCCAGCAGCCAAGGGTGGCGTTCGCAGTATTTT
TRBV5-4	.	TRBJ1-2	15	.	CASFLGGYSNYGYTF	TGTGCCAGTTTTCTGGGGGGTTATTCCAACTATGGCTACACCTTC
TRBV5-1	.	TRBJ2-3	15	.	CASSPDTTSTDTQYF	TGCGCCAGCAGCCCGGACACCACAAGCACAGATACGCAGTATTTT
TRBV16	.	TRBJ1-1	15	.	CASSALTAMGTEAFF	TGTGCCAGCAGCGCTTTGACCGCAATGGGGACTGAAGCTTTCTTT
TRBV5-5	.	TRBJ1-5	13	.	CASSFSKQQPQHF	TGTGCCAGCAGCTTTTCGAAACAGCAGCCCCAGCATTTT
TRBV2	once	TRBJ1-4	16	.	CASRRLPAGPQEELFF	TGTGCCAGCAGACGCCTCCCTGCCGGTCCCCAGGAGGAACTGTTTTTT
TRBV11-2	.	TRBJ2-7	13	.	CASSFLLASEQYF	TGTGCCAGCAGCTTCCTTCTAGCGAGCGAGCAGTACTTC
TRBV30	.	TRBJ1-2	13	.	CAWSGGLRGGYTF	TGTGCCTGGAGTGGGGGACTCCGAGGTGGCTACACCTTC
TRBV6-5	.	TRBJ2-1	11	.	CASRGNNEQFF	TGTGCCAGCAGGGGTAACAATGAGCAGTTCTTC
TRBV7-3	few	TRBJ2-2	17	TRBD2	CASSPQGLAGHTGELFF	TGTGCCAGCAGCCCCCAGGGGCTAGCGGGTCACACCGGGGAGCTGTTTTTT
TRBV5-1	.	TRBJ2-2	16	TRBD2	CASSLVLAGNTGELFF	TGCGCCAGCAGCTTGGTTCTAGCGGGAAACACCGGGGAGCTGTTTTTT
TRBV7-9	.	TRBJ2-3	13	TRBD1	CASEGGNTDTQYF	TGTGCCAGCGAAGGGGGCAACACAGATACGCAGTATTTT
TRBV6-2/TRBV6-3	.	TRBJ1-1	12	.	CASCLKNTEAFF	TGTGCCAGCTGCCTAAAGAACACTGAAGCTTTCTTT
TRBV7-8	.	TRBJ2-1	18	TRBD2	CASSSPFGRGGELNEQFF	TGTGCCAGCAGCTCACCGTTTGGGCGGGGGGGAGAACTCAATGAGCAGTTCTTC
TRBV5-1	.	TRBJ1-1	14	.	CASSTGSSNTEAFF	TGCGCCAGCAGCACAGGATCCTCGAACACTGAAGCTTTCTTT
TRBV3-1/TRBV3-2	few	TRBJ2-1	16	TRBD2	CASSQGGASGRGEQFF	TGTGCCAGCAGCCAAGGTGGGGCTAGCGGGAGGGGTGAGCAGTTCTTC
TRBV7-2	.	TRBJ1-6	14	.	CASSYLANNSPLHF	TGTGCCAGCAGCTATCTGGCTAATAATTCACCCCTCCACTTT
TRBV11-2	.	TRBJ1-1	15	.	CASSQPPGVRTEAFF	TGTGCCAGCAGCCAACCCCCAGGGGTTCGGACTGAAGCTTTCTTT
TRBV29-1	.	TRBJ2-1	15	.	CSDEYTQGRNNEQFF	TGCAGCGATGAATATACACAGGGGAGGAACAATGAGCAGTTCTTC
TRBV19	once	TRBJ1-5	16	.	CASSIGGRASNQPQHF	TGTGCCAGTAGTATCGGAGGCAGGGCAAGCAATCAGCCCCAGCATTTT
TRBV5-1	.	TRBJ2-1	12	.	CASSRVDNEQFF	TGCGCCAGCAGTCGTGTTGACAATGAGCAGTTCTTC
TRBV29-1	few	TRBJ1-1	12	TRBD1	CSVRTGDTEAFF	TGCAGCGTTCGGACAGGGGACACTGAAGCTTTCTTT
TRBV7-6	.	TRBJ2-2	15	.	CASRRLGGDTGELFF	TGTGCCAGCAGAAGACTAGGGGGCGACACCGGGGAGCTGTTTTTT
TRBV6-5	.	TRBJ2-3	14	.	CASSFRAFSDTQYF	TGTGCCAGCAGTTTCCGCGCCTTTTCAGATACGCAGTATTTT
TRBV4-1	.	TRBJ2-2	15	.	CASSQQFSLPGELFF	TGCGCCAGCAGCCAACAGTTTAGTCTTCCCGGGGAGCTGTTTTTT
TRBV18	.	TRBJ1-1	12	.	CASSEQAAEAFF	TGTGCCAGCTCAGAACAGGCGGCTGAAGCTTTCTTT
TRBV9	once	TRBJ1-4	15	.	CASSSWDATNEKLFF	TGTGCCAGCAGCTCCTGGGACGCAACTAATGAAAAACTGTTTTTT
TRBV14	few	TRBJ1-6	16	.	CASSRQPTGPNSPLHF	TGTGCCAGCAGTCGCCAGCCCACAGGGCCGAATTCACCCCTCCACTTT
TRBV27	once	TRBJ1-3	17	TRBD1	CASSSSGTGEKRNTIYF	TGTGCCAGCAGCTCCTCCGGAACAGGGGAGAAGAGAAACACCATATATTTT
TRBV12-3/TRBV12-4	.	TRBJ1-1	11	.	CASMEDTEAFF	TGTGCCAGCATGGAGGACACTGAAGCTTTCTTT
TRBV28	.	TRBJ2-7	13	TRBD1	CASRPARTGTEYF	TGTGCCAGCAGGCCAGCCCGGACAGGGACGGAATACTTC
TRBV28	.	TRBJ1-6	15	.	CASSPSLGGSSPLHF	TGTGCCAGCAGTCCATCTCTGGGGGGGAGTTCACCCCTCCACTTT
TRBV5-6	.	TRBJ2-7	18	.	CASSLVLREPATLYEQYF	TGTGCCAGCAGCTTGGTGCTCCGGGAACCCGCCACCCTCTACGAGCAGTACTTC
TRBV6-5	once	TRBJ2-7	14	.	CASTNPEGSYEQYF	TGTGCCAGCACTAACCCCGAGGGTTCCTACGAGCAGTACTTC
TRBV5-4	.	TRBJ1-3	16	TRBD1	CASSLGGTGKGNTIYF	TGTGCCAGCAGCTTGGGCGGGACAGGGAAAGGAAACACCATATATTTT
TRBV24-1	.	TRBJ1-2	16	.	CATSDPGGTDNYGYTF	TGTGCCACCAGTGATCCCGGTGGGACCGATAACTATGGCTACACCTTC